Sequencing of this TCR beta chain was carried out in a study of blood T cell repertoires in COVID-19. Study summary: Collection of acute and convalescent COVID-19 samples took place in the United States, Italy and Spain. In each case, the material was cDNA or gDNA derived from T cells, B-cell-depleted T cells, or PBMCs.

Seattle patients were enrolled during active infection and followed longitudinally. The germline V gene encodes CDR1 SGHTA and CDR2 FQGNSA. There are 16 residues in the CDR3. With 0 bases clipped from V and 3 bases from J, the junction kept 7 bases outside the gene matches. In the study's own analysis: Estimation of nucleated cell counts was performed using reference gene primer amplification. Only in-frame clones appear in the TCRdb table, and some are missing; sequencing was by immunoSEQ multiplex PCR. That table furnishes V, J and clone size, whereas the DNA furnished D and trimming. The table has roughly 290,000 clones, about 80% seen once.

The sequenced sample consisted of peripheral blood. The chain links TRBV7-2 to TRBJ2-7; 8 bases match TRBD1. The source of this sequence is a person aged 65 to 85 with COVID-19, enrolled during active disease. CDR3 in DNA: TGTGCCAGCAGCTTAGCGGACAGGGCGGGTTACTACGAGCAGTACTTC. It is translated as CASSLADRAGYYEQYF.